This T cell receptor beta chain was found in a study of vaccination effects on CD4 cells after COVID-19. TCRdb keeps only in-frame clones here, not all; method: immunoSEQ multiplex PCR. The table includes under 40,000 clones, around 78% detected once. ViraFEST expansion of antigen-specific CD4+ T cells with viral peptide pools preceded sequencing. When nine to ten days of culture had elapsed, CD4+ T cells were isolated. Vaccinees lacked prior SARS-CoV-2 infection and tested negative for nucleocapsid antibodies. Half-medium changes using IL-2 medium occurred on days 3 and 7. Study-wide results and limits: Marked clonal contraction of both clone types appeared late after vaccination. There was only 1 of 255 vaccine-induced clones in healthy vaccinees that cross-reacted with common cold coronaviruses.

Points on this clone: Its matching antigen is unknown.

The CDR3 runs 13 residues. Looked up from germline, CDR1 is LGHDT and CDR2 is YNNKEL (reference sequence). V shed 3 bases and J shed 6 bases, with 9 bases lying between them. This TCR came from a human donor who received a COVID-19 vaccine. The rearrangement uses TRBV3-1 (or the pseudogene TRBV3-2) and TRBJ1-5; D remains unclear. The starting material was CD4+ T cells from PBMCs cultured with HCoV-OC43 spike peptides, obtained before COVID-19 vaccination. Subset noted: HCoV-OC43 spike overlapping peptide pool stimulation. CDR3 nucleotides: TGTGCCAGCAGCCACCAACACGGTCAGCCCCAGCATTTT. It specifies CASSHQHGQPQHF.